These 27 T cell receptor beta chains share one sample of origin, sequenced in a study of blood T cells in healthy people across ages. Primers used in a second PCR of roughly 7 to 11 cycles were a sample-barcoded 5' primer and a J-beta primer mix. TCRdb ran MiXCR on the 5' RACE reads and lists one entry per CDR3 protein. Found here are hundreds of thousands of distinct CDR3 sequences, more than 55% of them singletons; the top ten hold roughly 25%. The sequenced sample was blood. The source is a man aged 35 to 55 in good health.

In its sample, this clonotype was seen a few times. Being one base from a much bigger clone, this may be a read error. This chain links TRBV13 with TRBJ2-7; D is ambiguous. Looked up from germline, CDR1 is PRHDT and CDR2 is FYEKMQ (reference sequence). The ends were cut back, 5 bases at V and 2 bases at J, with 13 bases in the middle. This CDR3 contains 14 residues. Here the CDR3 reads CASSVSNNPYEQYF. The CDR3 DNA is TGTGCCAGCAGCGTATCGAACAACCCCTACGAGCAGTACTTC.

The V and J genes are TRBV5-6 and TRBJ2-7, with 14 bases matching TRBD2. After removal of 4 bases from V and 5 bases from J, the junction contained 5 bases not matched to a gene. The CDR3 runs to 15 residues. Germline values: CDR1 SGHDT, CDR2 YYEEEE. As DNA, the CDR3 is TGTGCCAGCAGCATGGGACTAGCGGGAGCGAACGAGCAGTACTTC. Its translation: CASSMGLAGANEQYF.

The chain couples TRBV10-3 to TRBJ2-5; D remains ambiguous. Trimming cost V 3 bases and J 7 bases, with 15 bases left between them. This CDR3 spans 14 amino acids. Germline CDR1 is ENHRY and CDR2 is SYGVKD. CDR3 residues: CAISDVGRLRTQYF. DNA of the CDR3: TGTGCCATCAGTGACGTGGGCAGATTGAGGACCCAGTACTTC.

The CDR3 DNA is TGCAGTGCTAGAGGACAGGGGGGTTACAGCTATGGCTACACCTTC. This sequence encodes CSARGQGGYSYGYTF. The chain has TRBV20-1 and TRBJ1-2; 9 nucleotides align to TRBD1. J lost 4 bases, V lost 1 base, and 7 bases had no gene match. Germline values: CDR1 DFQATT, CDR2 SNEGSKA (reference sequence). This CDR3 contains 15 residues.

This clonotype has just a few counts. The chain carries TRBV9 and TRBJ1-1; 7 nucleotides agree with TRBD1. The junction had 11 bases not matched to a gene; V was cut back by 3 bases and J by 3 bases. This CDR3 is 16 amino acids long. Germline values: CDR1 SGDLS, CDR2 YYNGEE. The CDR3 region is CASSAGATGRDTEAFF. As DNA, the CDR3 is TGTGCCAGCAGCGCAGGGGCGACAGGGAGGGACACTGAAGCTTTCTTT.

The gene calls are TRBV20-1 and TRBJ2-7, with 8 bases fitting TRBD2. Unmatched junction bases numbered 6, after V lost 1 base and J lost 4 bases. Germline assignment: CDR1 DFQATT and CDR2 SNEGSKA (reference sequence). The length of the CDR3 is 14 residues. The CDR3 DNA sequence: TGCAGTGCTAGAGTAGCGGGACTACTGTACGAGCAGTACTTC. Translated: CSARVAGLLYEQYF.

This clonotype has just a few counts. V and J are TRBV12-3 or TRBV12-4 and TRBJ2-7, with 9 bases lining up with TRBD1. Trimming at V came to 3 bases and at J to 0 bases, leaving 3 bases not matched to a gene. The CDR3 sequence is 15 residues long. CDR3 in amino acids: CASSLRQGGSYEQYF. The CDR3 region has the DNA TGTGCCAGCAGTTTGCGACAGGGGGGCTCCTACGAGCAGTACTTC.

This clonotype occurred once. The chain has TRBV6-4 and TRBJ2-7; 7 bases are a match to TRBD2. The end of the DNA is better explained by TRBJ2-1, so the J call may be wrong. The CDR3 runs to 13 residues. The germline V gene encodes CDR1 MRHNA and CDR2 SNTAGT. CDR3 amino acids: CASGASGHNEQFF. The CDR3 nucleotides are TGTGCCAGTGGGGCTAGCGGACACAATGAGCAGTTCTTC.

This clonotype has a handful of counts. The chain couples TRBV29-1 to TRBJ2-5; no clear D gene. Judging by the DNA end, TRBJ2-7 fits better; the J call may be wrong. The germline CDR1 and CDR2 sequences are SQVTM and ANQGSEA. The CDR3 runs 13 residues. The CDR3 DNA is TGCAGCGTTGAAGAGCCAGGTTACTACGAGCAGTACTTC. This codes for CSVEEPGYYEQYF.

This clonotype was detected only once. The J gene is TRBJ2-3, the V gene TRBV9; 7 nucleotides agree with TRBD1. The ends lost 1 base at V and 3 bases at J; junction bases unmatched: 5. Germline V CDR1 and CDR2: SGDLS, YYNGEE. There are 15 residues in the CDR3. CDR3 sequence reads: CASSVSTGETDTQYF. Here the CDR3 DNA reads TGTGCCAGCAGCGTATCTACAGGGGAGACAGATACGCAGTATTTT.

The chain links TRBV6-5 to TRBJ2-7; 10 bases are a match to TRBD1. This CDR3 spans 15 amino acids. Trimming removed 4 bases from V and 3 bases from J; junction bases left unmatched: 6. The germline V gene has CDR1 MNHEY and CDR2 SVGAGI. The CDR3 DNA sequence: TGTGCCAGCAGTTCGCCGGGACAGGGGCACTACGAGCAGTACTTC. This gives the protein CASSSPGQGHYEQYF.

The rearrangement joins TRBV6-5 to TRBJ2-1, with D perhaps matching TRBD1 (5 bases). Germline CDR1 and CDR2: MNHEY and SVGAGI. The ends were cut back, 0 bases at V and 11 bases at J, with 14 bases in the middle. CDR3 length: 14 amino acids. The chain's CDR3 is CASSYSGPPGKQFF. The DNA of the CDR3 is TGTGCCAGCAGTTACTCGGGGCCCCCGGGTAAGCAGTTCTTC.

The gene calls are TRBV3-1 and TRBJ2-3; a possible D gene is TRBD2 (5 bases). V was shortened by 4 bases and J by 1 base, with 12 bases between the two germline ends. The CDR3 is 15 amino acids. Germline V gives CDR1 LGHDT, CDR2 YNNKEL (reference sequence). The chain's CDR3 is CASSLFLGGTDTQYF. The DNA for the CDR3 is TGTGCCAGCAGCCTCTTCCTCGGGGGCACAGATACGCAGTATTTT.

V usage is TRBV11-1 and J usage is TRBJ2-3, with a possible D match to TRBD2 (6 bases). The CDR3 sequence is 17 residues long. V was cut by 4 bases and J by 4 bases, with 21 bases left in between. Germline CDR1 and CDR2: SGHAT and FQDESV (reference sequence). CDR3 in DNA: TGTGCCAGCAGCTCCCGTGGGGGGTCTGGGATAGCAGATACGCAGTATTTT. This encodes CASSSRGGSGIADTQYF.

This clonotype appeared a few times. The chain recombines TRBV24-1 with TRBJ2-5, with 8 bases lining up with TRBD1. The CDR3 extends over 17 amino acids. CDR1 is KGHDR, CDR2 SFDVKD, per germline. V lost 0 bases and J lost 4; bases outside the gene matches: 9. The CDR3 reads CATSDLGGTGHPETQYF. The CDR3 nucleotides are TGTGCCACCAGTGATTTGGGCGGGACAGGCCATCCAGAGACCCAGTACTTC.

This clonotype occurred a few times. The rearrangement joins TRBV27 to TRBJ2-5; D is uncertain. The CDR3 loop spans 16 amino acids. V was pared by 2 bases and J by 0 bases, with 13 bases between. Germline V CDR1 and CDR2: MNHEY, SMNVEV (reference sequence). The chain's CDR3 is CASSLVAGVHQETQYF. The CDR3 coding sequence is TGTGCCAGCAGTTTAGTGGCAGGAGTCCACCAAGAGACCCAGTACTTC.

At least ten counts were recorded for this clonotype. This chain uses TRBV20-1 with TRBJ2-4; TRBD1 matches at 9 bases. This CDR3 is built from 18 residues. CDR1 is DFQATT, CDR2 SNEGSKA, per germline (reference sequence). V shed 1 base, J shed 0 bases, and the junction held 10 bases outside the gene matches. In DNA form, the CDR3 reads TGCAGTGCTAGAGGGATTGGGGGACAGGGCGAAGCCAAAAACATTCAGTACTTC. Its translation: CSARGIGGQGEAKNIQYF.

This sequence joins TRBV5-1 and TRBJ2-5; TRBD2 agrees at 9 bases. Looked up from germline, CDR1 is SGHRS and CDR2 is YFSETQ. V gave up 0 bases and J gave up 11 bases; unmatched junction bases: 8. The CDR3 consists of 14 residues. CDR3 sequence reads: CASSLEGTSHEQYF. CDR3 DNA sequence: TGCGCCAGCAGCTTGGAAGGGACTAGCCATGAGCAGTACTTC.

The CDR3: CASSSLALTDTQYF. The CDR3 DNA reads as TGTGCCAGCAGCTCACTGGCGTTAACAGATACGCAGTATTTT. This chain uses TRBV7-2 with TRBJ2-3, with unresolved D. V lost 4 bases to trimming and J lost 3 bases, with 11 bases between them. Germline V lookup: CDR1 SGHTA, CDR2 FQGNSA. The CDR3 has 14 amino acids.

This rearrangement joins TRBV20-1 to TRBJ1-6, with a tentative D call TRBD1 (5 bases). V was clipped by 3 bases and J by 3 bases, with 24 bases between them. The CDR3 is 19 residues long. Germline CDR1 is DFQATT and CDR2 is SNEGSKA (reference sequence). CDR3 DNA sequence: TGCAGTGCTAGCTCCGACAGCCTACGACCGGGGATCTATAATTCACCCCTCCACTTT. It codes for CSASSDSLRPGIYNSPLHF.

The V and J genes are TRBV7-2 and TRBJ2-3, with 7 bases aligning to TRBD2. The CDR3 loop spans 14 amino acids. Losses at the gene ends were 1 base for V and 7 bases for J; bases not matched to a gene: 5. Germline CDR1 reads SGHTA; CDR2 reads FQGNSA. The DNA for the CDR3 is TGTGCCAGCAGCTTAGTTCCAGCGGGAAATACGCAGTATTTT. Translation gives CASSLVPAGNTQYF.

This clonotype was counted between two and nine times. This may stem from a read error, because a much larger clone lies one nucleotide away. The chain's CDR3 is CASSLVPAHEQYF. The CDR3 bases are TGTGCCAGCAGCTTAGTCCCAGCCCATGAGCAGTACTTC. V usage is TRBV7-2 and J usage is TRBJ2-5, with D hard to call. Trimming stripped 1 base from V and 11 bases from J, with 14 bases between. Per the germline V gene, CDR1 is SGHTA and CDR2 is FQGNSA. This CDR3 is built from 13 residues.

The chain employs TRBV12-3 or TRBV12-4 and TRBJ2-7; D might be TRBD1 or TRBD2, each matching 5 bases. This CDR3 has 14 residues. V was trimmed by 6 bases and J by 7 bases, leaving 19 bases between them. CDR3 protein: CASSLRDPYNEQYF. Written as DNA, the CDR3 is TGTGCCAGCAGCCTCCGGGACCCATACAATGAGCAGTACTTC.

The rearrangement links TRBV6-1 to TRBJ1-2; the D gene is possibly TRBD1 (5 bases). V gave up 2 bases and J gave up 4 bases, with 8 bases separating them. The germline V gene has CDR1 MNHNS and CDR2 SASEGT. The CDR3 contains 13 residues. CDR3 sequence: CASSERGTYGYTF. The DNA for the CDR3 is TGTGCCAGCAGTGAAAGGGGCACCTATGGCTACACCTTC.

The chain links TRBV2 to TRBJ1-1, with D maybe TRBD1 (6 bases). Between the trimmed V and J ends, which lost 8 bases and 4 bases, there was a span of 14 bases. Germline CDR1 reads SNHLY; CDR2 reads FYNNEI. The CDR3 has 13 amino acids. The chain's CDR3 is CASGTGYATEAFF. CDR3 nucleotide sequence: TGTGCCAGCGGCACAGGGTATGCCACTGAAGCTTTCTTT.

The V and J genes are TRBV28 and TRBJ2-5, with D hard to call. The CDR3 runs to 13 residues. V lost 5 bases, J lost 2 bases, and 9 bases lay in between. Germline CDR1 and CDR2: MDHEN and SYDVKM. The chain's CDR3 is CASSDELQETQYF. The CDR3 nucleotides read TGTGCCAGCAGTGATGAGTTACAAGAGACCCAGTACTTC.

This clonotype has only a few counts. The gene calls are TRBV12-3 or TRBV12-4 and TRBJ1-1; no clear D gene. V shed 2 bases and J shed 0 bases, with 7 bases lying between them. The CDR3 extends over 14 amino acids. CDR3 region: CASSLLNMNTEAFF. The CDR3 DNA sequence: TGTGCCAGCAGTTTATTGAACATGAACACTGAAGCTTTCTTT.